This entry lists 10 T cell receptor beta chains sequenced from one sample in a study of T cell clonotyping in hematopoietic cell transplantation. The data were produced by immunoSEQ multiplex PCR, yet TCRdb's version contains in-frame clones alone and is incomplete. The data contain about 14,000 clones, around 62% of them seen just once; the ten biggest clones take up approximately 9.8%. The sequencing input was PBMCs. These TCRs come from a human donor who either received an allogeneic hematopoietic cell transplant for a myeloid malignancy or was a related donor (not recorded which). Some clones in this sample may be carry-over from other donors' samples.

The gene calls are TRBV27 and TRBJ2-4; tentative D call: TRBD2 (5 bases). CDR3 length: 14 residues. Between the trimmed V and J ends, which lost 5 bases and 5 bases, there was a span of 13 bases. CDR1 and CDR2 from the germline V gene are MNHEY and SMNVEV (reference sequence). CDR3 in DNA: TGTGCCAGCAGTCCCCGGGAAACACAAAACATTCAGTACTTC. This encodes CASSPRETQNIQYF.

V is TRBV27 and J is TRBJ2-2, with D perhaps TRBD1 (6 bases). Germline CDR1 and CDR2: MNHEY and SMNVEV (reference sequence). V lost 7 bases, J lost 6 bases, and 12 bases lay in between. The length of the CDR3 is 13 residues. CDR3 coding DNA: TGTGCCAGCACTCTTAGGGGGTCCGGGGAGCTGTTTTTT. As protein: CASTLRGSGELFF.

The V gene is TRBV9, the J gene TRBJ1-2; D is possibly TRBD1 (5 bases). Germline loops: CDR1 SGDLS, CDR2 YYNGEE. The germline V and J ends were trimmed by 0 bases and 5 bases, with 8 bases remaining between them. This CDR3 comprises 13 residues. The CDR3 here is CASSVGGAYGYTF. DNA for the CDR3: TGTGCCAGCAGCGTAGGAGGGGCGTATGGCTACACCTTC.

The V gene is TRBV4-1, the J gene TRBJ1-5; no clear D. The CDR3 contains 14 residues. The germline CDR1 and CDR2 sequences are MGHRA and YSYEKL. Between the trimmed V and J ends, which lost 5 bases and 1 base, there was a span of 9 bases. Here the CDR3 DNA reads TGCGCCAGCAGCTTTACGGTGAGCAATCAGCCCCAGCATTTT. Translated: CASSFTVSNQPQHF.

The chain's CDR3 is CAISREPSSGWGYTF. CDR3 coding DNA: TGTGCCATCAGCAGAGAACCTTCGTCGGGGTGGGGCTACACCTTC. The rearrangement uses TRBV10-3 and TRBJ1-2, with no clear D. The germline V and J ends were trimmed by 6 bases and 8 bases, with 22 bases remaining between them. Germline-derived CDR1 and CDR2 are ENHRY and SYGVKD. The length of the CDR3 is 15 residues.

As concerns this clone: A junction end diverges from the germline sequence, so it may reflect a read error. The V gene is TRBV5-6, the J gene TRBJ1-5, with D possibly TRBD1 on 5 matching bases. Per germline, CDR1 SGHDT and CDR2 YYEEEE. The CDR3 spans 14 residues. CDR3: CASTLGAEGMPQHF. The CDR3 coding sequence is TGTGCCAGCACCTTGGGTGCCGAGGGGATGCCCCAGCATTTT.

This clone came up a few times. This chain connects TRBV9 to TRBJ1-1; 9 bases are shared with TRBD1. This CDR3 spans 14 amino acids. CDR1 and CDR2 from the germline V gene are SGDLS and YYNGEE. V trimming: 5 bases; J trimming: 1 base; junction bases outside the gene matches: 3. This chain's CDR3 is CASRPTGGNTEAFF. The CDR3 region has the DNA TGTGCCAGCAGACCGACAGGGGGGAACACTGAAGCTTTCTTT.

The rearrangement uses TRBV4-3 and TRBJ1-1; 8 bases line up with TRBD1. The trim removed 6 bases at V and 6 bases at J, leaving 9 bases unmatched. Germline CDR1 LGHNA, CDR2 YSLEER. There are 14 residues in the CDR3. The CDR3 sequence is CASSPRQGLAEAFF. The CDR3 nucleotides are TGCGCCAGCAGTCCCAGACAGGGGCTGGCTGAAGCTTTCTTT.

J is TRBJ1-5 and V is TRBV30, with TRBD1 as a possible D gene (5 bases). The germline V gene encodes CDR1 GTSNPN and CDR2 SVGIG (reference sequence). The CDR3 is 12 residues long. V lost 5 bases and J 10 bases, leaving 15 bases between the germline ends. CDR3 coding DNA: TGTGCCTGGGACAGCTCGATAGGCCCCCAGCATTTT. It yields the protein CAWDSSIGPQHF.

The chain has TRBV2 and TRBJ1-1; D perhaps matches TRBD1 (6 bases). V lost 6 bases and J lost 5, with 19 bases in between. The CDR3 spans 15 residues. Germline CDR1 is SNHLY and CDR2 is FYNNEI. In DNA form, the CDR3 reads TGTGCCAGCAGCCCGATACAGGGAGGAATTACTGAAGCTTTCTTT. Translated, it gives CASSPIQGGITEAFF. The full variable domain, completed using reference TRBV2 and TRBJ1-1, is EPEVTQTPSHQVTQMGQEVILRCVPISNHLYFYWYRQILGQKVEFLVSFYNNEISEKSEIFDDQFSVERPDGSNFTLKIRSTKLEDSAMYFCASSPIQGGITEAFFGQGTRLTVV.